These T cell receptor beta chains were read from a single sample in a study of cytomegalovirus exposure and HLA in healthy donors. Generated by immunoSEQ multiplex PCR, the TCRdb table keeps only in-frame clones and is missing some. The data show 100,000 to 120,000 clones, roughly two thirds seen once. The sequencing sample was made of PBMCs. These receptors all come from a man aged 25-45 years in good health and CMV-seronegative. The CDR3 runs from the conserved cysteine through the conserved F or W. A D gene is named only where the DNA matches it firmly. Size is omitted from some rows. Given values are once, few, many or a class for expanded clones.

D	length	V	size	J	DNA	CDR3
TRBD1	16	TRBV6-6	NA	TRBJ2-5	TGTGCCAGCAGGAAGGGACAGGGGGTGGTTAAGGAGACCCAGTACTTC	CASRKGQGVVKETQYF
NA	15	TRBV6-1	few	TRBJ2-2	TGTGCCAGCAGTGAACTAGCGACCAACACCGGGGAGCTGTTTTTT	CASSELATNTGELFF
TRBD2	12	TRBV19	NA	TRBJ2-1	TGTGCCAGTAGCACTGGACTAGCGGGACAGTTCTTC	CASSTGLAGQFF
TRBD1	15	TRBV2	NA	TRBJ2-1	TGTGCCAGCAGCCAGGACAGGGTCCCTTACAATGAGCAGTTCTTC	CASSQDRVPYNEQFF
TRBD2	14	TRBV19	NA	TRBJ2-5	TGTGCCAGTAGTATAGTCGGGGGGGCGGAGACCCAGTACTTC	CASSIVGGAETQYF
NA	13	TRBV2	few	TRBJ2-7	TGTGCCAGCAGTGGAGACCTAGAGTACGAGCAGTACTTC	CASSGDLEYEQYF
NA	15	TRBV2	NA	TRBJ2-1	TGTGCCAGCAGTGATGACGGGAGATGGTACAATGAGCAGTTCTTC	CASSDDGRWYNEQFF
TRBD1	14	TRBV6-5	NA	TRBJ1-5	TGTGCCAGCAGTCCGGGACAGGGAGTTTCGGCCCAGCATTTT	CASSPGQGVSAQHF
NA	17	TRBV1	NA	TRBJ2-7	TGCACCAGCAGCCAAGTAAGCCTTTCGGGCAGGGCCTACGAGCAGTACTTC	CTSSQVSLSGRAYEQYF
NA	14	TRBV5-4	NA	TRBJ1-1	TGTGCCAGCAGCTTGGCACAGCTAGCCGAGGAAGCTTTCTTT	CASSLAQLAEEAFF
TRBD1	16	TRBV7-9	NA	TRBJ1-4	TGTGCCAGCAGCCCAGGACAGGGGGTGTCTAATGAAAAACTGTTTTTT	CASSPGQGVSNEKLFF
NA	14	TRBV5-6	NA	TRBJ2-7	TGTGCCAGCAGCTTAACGGGTCATGATGGCGAGCAGTACTTC	CASSLTGHDGEQYF
TRBD2	14	TRBV6-1	NA	TRBJ2-5	TGTGCCAGCAGTGTAGCGGGAGTCCTAGAGACCCAGTACTTC	CASSVAGVLETQYF
NA	14	TRBV30	few	TRBJ2-1	TGTGCCTGGAAGGACGGGAGAAGGGACAATGAGCAGTTCTTC	CAWKDGRRDNEQFF
NA	11	TRBV6-6	NA	TRBJ2-2	TGTGCCAGCTGGGCCACCGGGGAGCTGTTTTTT	CASWATGELFF
NA	16	TRBV1	few	TRBJ2-7	TGCACCAGCAGCCGGGACAGGGGGCCCCTATCCTACGAGCAGTACTTC	CTSSRDRGPLSYEQYF
TRBD2	15	TRBV6-5	NA	TRBJ2-3	TGTGCCAGCAGATCGACTAGCGGGAGGCCAGATACGCAGTATTTT	CASRSTSGRPDTQYF
TRBD1	17	TRBV19	NA	TRBJ1-5	TGTGCCAGTAGTATCTACAGGGGGCGGGGTAGCAATCAGCCCCAGCATTTT	CASSIYRGRGSNQPQHF